Below, 27 T cell receptor beta chains from the same sample are listed, as sequenced in a study of T cell clonality in common variable immunodeficiency. Notes on the study in general: Fewer deletions and N-nucleotide insertions were reportedly seen in common variable immunodeficiency TCR beta sequences.

For these receptors, no antigen is known. Profiling relied on immunoSEQ multiplex PCR, and the TCRdb table lists in-frame clones only, not all of them. The sample yields tens of thousands of clones, without any singletons. The sample was peripheral blood mononuclear cells. The receptors shown here come from a human donor with common variable immunodeficiency.

Turning to this clone: The read halts 3 residues ahead of the CDR3 end, with the missing end drawn from the germline J gene. The rearrangement uses TRBV20-1 and TRBJ2-3, with a weak D call TRBD2 (7 bases). The CDR3 has 18 amino acids. Germline V gene data show CDR1 as DFQATT and CDR2 as SNEGSKA (reference sequence). The V and J ends lost 1 base and 0 bases respectively, with 20 bases between them. The CDR3 here is CSARGWGGRSSSTDTQYF. CDR3 bases read: TGCAGTGCTAGAGGGTGGGGGGGCCGCTCTTCTAGCACAGATACG.

This clone was detected many times. The DNA ends 3 residues before the CDR3 does, and the rest of the CDR3 is filled in from the germline J gene. The chain joins TRBV5-3 to TRBJ2-7; 9 bases are shared with TRBD1. TRBV5-3 is identified as an open reading frame with a role that is uncertain. The junction had 21 bases not matched to a gene; V was cut back by 2 bases and J by 0 bases. The CDR3 consists of 21 residues. Here the CDR3 reads CARSFLIAGDRVRESSYEQYF. CDR3 DNA, as far as it was read: TGTGCCAGAAGCTTCCTGATCGCGGGGGACAGGGTTCGGGAAAGCTCCTACGAG.

This clone was picked up a small number of times. The CDR3 end falls 3 residues outside the read, so it is completed with the germline J gene. J is TRBJ1-1 and V is TRBV20-1; possibly TRBD1 for D (5 bases). Germline-derived CDR1 and CDR2 are DFQATT and SNEGSKA (reference sequence). Between the trimmed V and J ends, which lost 5 bases and 6 bases, there was a span of 16 bases. This CDR3 region has 13 residues. CDR3 DNA, as far as it was read: TGCAGTGCTCGGAGAGGGGAAGTTTCTGAA. Translation gives CSARRGEVSE. The full CDR3 protein is CSARRGEVSEAFF.

The sample holds many counts of this clone. The CDR3 end falls 3 residues outside the read, so it is completed with the germline J gene. J is TRBJ2-3 and V is TRBV6-2 or TRBV6-3; TRBD2 matches at 10 bases. Germline V gene sequence: CDR1 MNHEY, CDR2 SVGEGT. CDR3 length: 17 residues. V gave up 2 bases and J gave up 3 bases; unmatched junction bases: 8. The CDR3 is CASSYASGGARTDTQYF. CDR3 DNA, as far as it was read: TGTGCCAGCAGTTACGCCAGCGGGGGGGCAAGGACAGATACG.

This clone was counted at least ten times. The read is 3 residues too short to cover the CDR3 end, so that end is filled in from the germline J gene. The chain links TRBV4-1 to TRBJ2-3; 10 bases agree with TRBD2. The ends lost 0 bases at V and 4 bases at J; junction bases unmatched: 7. Germline loops: CDR1 MGHRA, CDR2 YSYEKL. This CDR3 is built from 17 residues. The sequenced CDR3 bases are TGCGCCAGCAGCCAAGATCCCAGCGGGGGGGTCTCAGATACG. Its protein product is CASSQDPSGGVSDT. The entire CDR3 protein is CASSQDPSGGVSDTQYF.

This clone was seen at least ten times. The germline gene is not matched at one end of the junction; a read error may be the cause. The read terminates 3 residues before the CDR3 end, so the remaining end is supplied by the germline J gene. This chain joins TRBV20-1 and TRBJ2-2; 10 nucleotides agree with TRBD2. Germline loops: CDR1 DFQATT, CDR2 SNEGSKA (reference sequence). The CDR3 consists of 15 residues. CDR3 DNA, as far as it was read: TGCAGTGCTAGAAAGGGACTAGCGAATACCGGGGAG. It yields the protein CSARKGLANTGE. The whole CDR3 reads CSARKGLANTGELFF.

This clone was detected ten times or more. The read finishes 3 residues shy of the CDR3 end, and the germline J gene is used to complete it. The V call is TRBV11-2, the J call TRBJ1-5; D may be TRBD1 (6 bases). The CDR3 has 12 residues. Germline CDR1 SGHAT, CDR2 FQNNGV. V was clipped by 6 bases and J by 9 bases, with 12 bases between them. CDR3 DNA, as far as it was read: TGTGCCAGCAGTACAGGGAGATGGCCC. Translated, it gives CASSTGRWP. In full, the CDR3 is CASSTGRWPQHF. Complete variable domain (other parts from reference TRBV11-2 and TRBJ1-5): EAGVAQSPRYKIIEKRQSVAFWCNPISGHATLYWYQQILGQGPKLLIQFQNNGVVDDSQLPKDRFSAERLKGVDSTLKIQPAKLEDSAVYLCASSTGRWPQHFGDGTRLSIL.

As regards this clone: The read falls 3 residues short of the CDR3 end, and the missing part is taken from the germline J gene. This chain joins TRBV19 and TRBJ1-5, with 7 bases lining up with TRBD1. There are 14 residues in the CDR3. V lost 10 bases to trimming and J lost 0 bases; unmatched junction nucleotides: 6. Germline CDR1 reads LNHDA; CDR2 reads SQIVND (reference sequence). The sequenced part of the CDR3 DNA is TGTGCCATCGGGGACAGCCATAGCAATCAGCCC. Translated: CAIGDSHSNQP. Given in full, the CDR3 is CAIGDSHSNQPQHF.

This clone was seen at least ten times. The sequenced part of the CDR3 DNA is TGTGCCAGCAGTGAATCACCCAACGGGTTTCAGCCC. This gives the protein CASSESPNGFQP. The entire CDR3 protein is CASSESPNGFQPQHF. The chain combines TRBV2 with TRBJ1-5; D ambiguous. The read ends 3 residues shy of where the CDR3 ends; the end is completed using the germline J gene. The V end lost 2 bases, the J end lost 6 bases, and 14 bases lay between the germline ends. The CDR3 extends over 15 amino acids. Germline-derived CDR1 and CDR2 are SNHLY and FYNNEI.

This clone was seen ten or more times. The read halts 3 residues ahead of the CDR3 end, with the missing end drawn from the germline J gene. V is TRBV7-3 and J is TRBJ2-1, with 8 bases identical to TRBD2. Losses at the gene ends were 2 bases for V and 5 bases for J; bases not matched to a gene: 5. Germline values: CDR1 SGHTA, CDR2 FQGTGA. The CDR3 is 15 residues long. CDR3 DNA (partial): TGTGCCAGCAGCTTAGTCGGGGGGGGGCACAATGAG. Its translation: CASSLVGGGHNE. The full CDR3 protein is CASSLVGGGHNEQFF.

This clone was seen repeatedly, ten times or more. The read halts 3 residues ahead of the CDR3 end, with the missing end drawn from the germline J gene. This sequence joins TRBV10-3 and TRBJ1-1; D is possibly TRBD1 (6 bases). The germline gives CDR1 ENHRY, CDR2 SYGVKD. Trimming stripped 6 bases from V and 3 bases from J, with 14 bases between. The CDR3 extends over 14 amino acids. This CDR3 is CAIRKEQGYTEAFF. The part of the CDR3 DNA that was read is TGTGCCATCAGAAAGGAACAGGGCTACACTGAA.

This clone has a count of ten or more. The CDR3 end lies 3 residues beyond the end of the read and is filled in from the germline J gene. This chain connects TRBV4-2 to TRBJ1-4; a possible D gene is TRBD1 (6 bases). Per the germline V gene, CDR1 is LGHNA and CDR2 is YNFKEQ. This CDR3 comprises 13 residues. V was trimmed by 0 bases and J by 8 bases, leaving 7 bases between them. The DNA read from the CDR3 is TGTGCCAGCAGCCAAGAGGGGGCGGAAAAA. Amino acid sequence: CASSQEGAEK. The CDR3 reads in full as CASSQEGAEKLFF.

This clone was detected ten times or more. The read ends 3 residues before the CDR3 terminus; that terminus is restored from the germline J gene. The chain is built from TRBV12-3 or TRBV12-4 and TRBJ1-3; D is unclear. The CDR3 consists of 14 residues. Trimming cost V 10 bases and J 1 base, with 14 bases left between them. Partial CDR3 DNA: TGTGCCAACCACTTAGGGTTATCTGGAAACACC. Translation gives CANHLGLSGNT. The entire CDR3 sequence reads CANHLGLSGNTIYF.

The table lists this clone with many counts. The CDR3 extends 3 residues past the end of the read, so its final part is completed from the germline J gene. The chain is built from TRBV20-1 and TRBJ2-2, with 7 bases fitting TRBD1. J gave up 6 bases and V 4 bases, and 8 bases lay outside the gene matches. The CDR3 runs to 14 residues. From germline, CDR1 is DFQATT and CDR2 SNEGSKA (reference sequence). CDR3 loop: CSATEQGISGELFF. CDR3 DNA, as far as it was read: TGCAGTGCTACGGAACAGGGGATCTCCGGGGAG.

In its sample, this clone was seen many times. Sequence at one end of the junction differs from germline and may be a read error. The CDR3 DNA, read in part, is TGCGCCAGCAGCCCACAGGGGGTACCCTCCTCCTACAATGAG. Translating gives CASSPQGVPSSYNE. The full CDR3 protein is CASSPQGVPSSYNEQFF. The genes are TRBV4-2 and TRBJ2-1; 8 bases are shared with TRBD1. The CDR3 end is not reached by the read, which stops 3 residues before it; the germline J gene fills it in. The CDR3 length is 17 residues. CDR1 is LGHNA and CDR2 is YNFKEQ in the germline V gene.

The sample holds many counts of this clone. The CDR3 end lies 3 residues beyond the end of the read and is filled in from the germline J gene. In the same sample, other DNA sequences code for this CDR3. The chain carries TRBV6-2 or TRBV6-3 and TRBJ1-5; 9 nucleotides agree with TRBD1. CDR3 size: 15 residues. Looked up from germline, CDR1 is MNHEY and CDR2 is SVGEGT. The V segment lost 2 bases and the J segment 6 bases; nucleotides outside the gene matches: 5. The part of the CDR3 DNA that was read is TGTGCCAGCAGTTACCACAGGGGGCAAACTCAGCCC. This sequence encodes CASSYHRGQTQP. The entire CDR3 protein reads CASSYHRGQTQPQHF.

This clone was observed at least ten times. The observed sequence ends 3 residues before the CDR3 terminus, with the missing tail filled in from the germline J gene. The gene calls are TRBV7-3 and TRBJ2-5; 7 bases agree with TRBD2. V lost 4 bases, J lost 4 bases, and 9 bases stayed unmatched. The CDR3 is 15 residues long. Germline V gene data show CDR1 as SGHTA and CDR2 as FQGTGA. Here the CDR3 reads CASSSTPGGSETQYF. Incomplete CDR3 DNA: TGTGCCAGCAGCTCTACTCCGGGGGGATCAGAGACC.

This clone was observed many times. The read ends 3 residues before the CDR3 terminus; that terminus is restored from the germline J gene. The genes are TRBV9 and TRBJ1-5, with D possibly TRBD1 on 5 matching bases. The V gene's germline CDR1 is SGDLS and CDR2 YYNGEE. This CDR3 region has 13 residues. The V gene lost 0 bases and the J gene lost 9 bases, with 10 bases spanning the gap. CDR3 DNA, as far as it was read: TGTGCCAGCAGCGTAGACGCGGGGGGGCCC. It yields the protein CASSVDAGGP. In full, the CDR3 is CASSVDAGGPQHF. Filled out from reference TRBV9 and TRBJ1-5, the complete variable domain reads DSGVTQTPKHLITATGQRVTLRCSPRSGDLSVYWYQQSLDQGLQFLIQYYNGEERAKGNILERFSAQQFPDLHSELNLSSLELGDSALYFCASSVDAGGPQHFGDGTRLSIL.

This clone occurred many times. With the read ending 3 residues before the CDR3 end, the germline J gene is used to fill in that end. The chain combines TRBV7-7 with TRBJ2-7; 9 nucleotides align to TRBD1. Unmatched junction bases numbered 7, after V lost 3 bases and J lost 1 base. From germline, CDR1 is SSHAT and CDR2 FNYEAQ (reference sequence). CDR3 length: 16 residues. The CDR3 sequence is CASSLVDRGDSYEQYF. CDR3 bases read: TGTGCCAGCAGCTTGGTGGACAGGGGAGATTCCTACGAG.

This clone appeared many times. The CDR3 end falls 3 residues outside the read, so it is completed with the germline J gene. The chain recombines TRBV2 with TRBJ2-5, with TRBD2 matching over 7 bases. The germline CDR1 and CDR2 sequences are SNHLY and FYNNEI. Trimming cost V 8 bases and J 5 bases; bases outside gene matches: 8. The CDR3 totals 13 residues. CDR3 region: CASLISGGETQYF. Incomplete CDR3 DNA: TGTGCCAGCCTTATTTCCGGGGGGGAGACC.

This clone was observed many times. Because the CDR3's place on the DNA is in doubt, the DNA is left out and the CDR3 is given as listed by TCRdb. The genes are TRBV6-4 and TRBJ2-2; TRBD1-2, the table's D call, was not compared with the DNA. CDR1 is MRHNA and CDR2 is SNTAGT in the germline V gene. The CDR3 spans 13 residues, counting both ends. The CDR3 here is CASSDFRGGELFF.

Ten or more counts support this clone. Coverage ceases 3 residues before the CDR3 finishes, and the germline J gene fills in the end. The chain is built from TRBV5-1 and TRBJ2-1, with TRBD2 as a possible D gene (6 bases). In germline, CDR1 is SGHRS, CDR2 YFSETQ. Deletions cut 1 base from V and 7 bases from J, with 18 bases between. The CDR3 spans 16 residues. The part of the CDR3 DNA that was read is TGCGCCAGCAGCTTGTTCCCTGCGGGGAACGTGAATGAG. Residues: CASSLFPAGNVNE. The full CDR3 reads CASSLFPAGNVNEQFF.

This clone has at least ten counts. The read finishes 3 residues shy of the CDR3 end, and the germline J gene is used to complete it. The genes are TRBV20-1 and TRBJ2-1, with D possibly matching TRBD2 (6 bases). Looked up from germline, CDR1 is DFQATT and CDR2 is SNEGSKA (reference sequence). This CDR3 comprises 16 residues. V dropped 1 base and J dropped 0 bases, with 13 bases sitting between them. The sequenced CDR3 bases are TGCAGTGCTAGAGTGGCGGGGTCCGGCTCCTACAATGAG. The encoded protein is CSARVAGSGSYNE. The CDR3 in full is CSARVAGSGSYNEQFF.

There are many counts of this clone. The CDR3 end lies 3 residues beyond the end of the read and is filled in from the germline J gene. The rearrangement uses TRBV2 and TRBJ1-6; TRBD1 is a possible D gene (6 bases). The ends were cut back, 7 bases at V and 6 bases at J, with 13 bases in the middle. The CDR3 runs to 14 residues. From germline, CDR1 is SNHLY and CDR2 FYNNEI. CDR3 in amino acids: CASKTTGPNSPLHF. CDR3 DNA (partial): TGTGCCAGCAAGACTACAGGGCCTAATTCACCC.

At least ten counts were recorded for this clone. With the read ending 3 residues before the CDR3 end, the germline J gene is used to fill in that end. This chain uses TRBV19 with TRBJ2-3; D unclear. Trimming removed 2 bases from V and 7 bases from J, with 10 bases in between. The CDR3 runs 13 residues. Per germline, CDR1 LNHDA and CDR2 SQIVND (reference sequence). This CDR3 is CASSISQENTQYF. CDR3 DNA, as far as it was read: TGTGCCAGTAGTATATCGCAGGAGAATACG.

This clone was picked up many times. The missing CDR3 end, 3 residues past where the read stops, is filled in from the germline J gene. V is TRBV19 and J is TRBJ2-1, with 12 bases identical to TRBD2. This CDR3 region has 16 residues. Germline CDR1 reads LNHDA; CDR2 reads SQIVND (reference sequence). Germline trimming cut 7 bases from V and 1 base from J; bases unmatched to any gene: 5. The CDR3 loop reads CASNILAGGSYNEQFF. Incomplete CDR3 DNA: TGTGCCAGTAACATACTAGCGGGGGGTTCCTACAATGAG.

This clone was counted many times. The read finishes 3 residues shy of the CDR3 end, and the germline J gene is used to complete it. The chain combines TRBV24-1 with TRBJ2-7; the D is unclear. Germline values: CDR1 KGHDR, CDR2 SFDVKD. This CDR3 contains 13 residues. V was cut by 3 bases and J by 3 bases, with 8 bases left in between. The covered CDR3 bases are TGTGCCACCAGTGATCGGTCCTTCTACGAG. Translated: CATSDRSFYE. From start to end, the CDR3 is CATSDRSFYEQYF.